What follows are 2 T cell receptor beta chains derived from one specimen sequenced in a study of PD-1 blockade in classical Hodgkin lymphoma. Autologous stem cell transplantation was followed by relapse in every patient, and brentuximab vedotin exposure varied. The table came from immunoSEQ multiplex PCR; TCRdb's copy has only in-frame clones and leaves some out. The sample gives over 10,000 clones, about four fifths of which show up once; approximately 24% is in the top ten. The sample in question was peripheral blood mononuclear cells (PBMCs), obtained at baseline. These receptors were obtained from a human donor with classical Hodgkin lymphoma.

The chain recombines TRBV29-1 with TRBJ1-2; no firm D call. Germline CDR1 is SQVTM and CDR2 is ANQGSEA. The germline V and J ends were trimmed by 6 bases and 4 bases, with 12 bases remaining between them. The CDR3 has 12 amino acids. In nucleotides, the CDR3 is TGCAGCGTGGAATCGGGTGTCTATGGCTACACCTTC. This translates into CSVESGVYGYTF.

The chain has TRBV7-2 and TRBJ1-2, with D unresolved. With 5 bases removed from V and 7 bases from J, the gap between germline ends came to 14 bases. CDR3 size: 13 residues. Germline loops: CDR1 SGHTA, CDR2 FQGNSA. CDR3 loop: CASSPPGRGGYTF. The CDR3 DNA reads TGTGCCAGCAGCCCGCCTGGGCGCGGTGGCTACACCTTC.